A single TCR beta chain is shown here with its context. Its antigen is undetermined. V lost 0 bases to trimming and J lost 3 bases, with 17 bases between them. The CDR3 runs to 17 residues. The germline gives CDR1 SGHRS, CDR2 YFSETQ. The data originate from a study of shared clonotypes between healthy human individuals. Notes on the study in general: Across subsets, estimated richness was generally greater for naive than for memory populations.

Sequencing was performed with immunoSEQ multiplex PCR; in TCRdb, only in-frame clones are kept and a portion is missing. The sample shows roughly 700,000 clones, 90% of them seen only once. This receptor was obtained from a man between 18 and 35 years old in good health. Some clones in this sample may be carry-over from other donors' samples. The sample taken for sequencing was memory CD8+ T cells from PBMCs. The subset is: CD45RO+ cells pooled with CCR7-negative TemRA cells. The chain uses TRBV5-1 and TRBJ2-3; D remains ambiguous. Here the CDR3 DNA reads TGCGCCAGCAGCTTGGCCTGGCCTAAACTAAAAACAGATACGCAGTATTTT. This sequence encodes CASSLAWPKLKTDTQYF.